This TCR beta chain was captured by sequencing in a study of CD8 T cells in Susac syndrome. Random-hexamer reverse transcription was applied to roughly 0.5 to 1 ug RNA. Amplification of TCR beta CDR3 was carried out by immunoSEQ multiplex PCR, which covered 54 Vbeta and 13 Jbeta segments. One entry per CDR3 protein, called by TCRdb with MiXCR from the immunoSEQ multiplex PCR reads. The sample has about 190,000 distinct CDR3 sequences, around nine tenths seen once. CDR3 length: 15 amino acids. Germline lookup yields CDR1 SEHNR and CDR2 FQNEAQ (reference sequence). V was pared by 4 bases and J by 2 bases, with 7 bases of the junction left unmatched.

The V gene is TRBV7-9, the J gene TRBJ2-7, with TRBD1 matching over 8 bases. This sequence originates from a human donor with Susac syndrome. Material for sequencing was CD4+ T cells from PBMCs. The CDR3 DNA reads TGTGCCAGCAGCTCCCCGGACAGGGACACCTACGAGCAGTACTTC. Protein: CASSSPDRDTYEQYF.